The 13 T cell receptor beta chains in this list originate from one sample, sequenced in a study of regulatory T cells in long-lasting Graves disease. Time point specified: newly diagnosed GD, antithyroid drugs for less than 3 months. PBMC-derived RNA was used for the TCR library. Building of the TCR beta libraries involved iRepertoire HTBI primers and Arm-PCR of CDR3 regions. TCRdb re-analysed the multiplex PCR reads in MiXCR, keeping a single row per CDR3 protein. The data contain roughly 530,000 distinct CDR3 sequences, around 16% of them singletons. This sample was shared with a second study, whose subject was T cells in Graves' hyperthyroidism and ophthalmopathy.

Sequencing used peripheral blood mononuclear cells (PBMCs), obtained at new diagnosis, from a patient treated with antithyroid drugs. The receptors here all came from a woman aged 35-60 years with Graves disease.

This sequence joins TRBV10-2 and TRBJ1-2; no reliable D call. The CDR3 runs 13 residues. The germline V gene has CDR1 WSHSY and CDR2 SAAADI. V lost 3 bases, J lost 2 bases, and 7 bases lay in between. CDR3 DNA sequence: TGCGCCAGCAGTGATACAGACAACTATGGCTACACCTTC. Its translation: CASSDTDNYGYTF.

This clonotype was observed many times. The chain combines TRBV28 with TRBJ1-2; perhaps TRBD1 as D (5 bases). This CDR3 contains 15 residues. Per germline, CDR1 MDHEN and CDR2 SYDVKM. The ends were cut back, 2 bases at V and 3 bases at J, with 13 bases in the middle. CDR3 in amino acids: CASSLRTGQYYGYTF. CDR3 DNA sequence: TGTGCCAGCAGTTTAAGAACAGGTCAATACTATGGCTACACCTTC.

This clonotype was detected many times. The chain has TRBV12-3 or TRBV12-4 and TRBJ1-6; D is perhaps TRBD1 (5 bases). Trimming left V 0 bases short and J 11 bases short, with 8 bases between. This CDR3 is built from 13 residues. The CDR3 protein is CASSLAQGPPLHF. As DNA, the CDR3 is TGTGCCAGCAGTTTAGCCCAGGGACCACCCCTCCACTTT.

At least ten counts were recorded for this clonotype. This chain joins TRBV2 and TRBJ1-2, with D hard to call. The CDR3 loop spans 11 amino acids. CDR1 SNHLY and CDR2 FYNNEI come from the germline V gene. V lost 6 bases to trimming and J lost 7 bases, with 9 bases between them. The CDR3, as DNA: TGTGCCAGCAGCACATTGGGTGGCTACACCTTC. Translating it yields CASSTLGGYTF. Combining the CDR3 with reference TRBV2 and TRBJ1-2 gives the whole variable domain EPEVTQTPSHQVTQMGQEVILRCVPISNHLYFYWYRQILGQKVEFLVSFYNNEISEKSEIFDDQFSVERPDGSNFTLKIRSTKLEDSAMYFCASSTLGGYTFGSGTRLTVV.

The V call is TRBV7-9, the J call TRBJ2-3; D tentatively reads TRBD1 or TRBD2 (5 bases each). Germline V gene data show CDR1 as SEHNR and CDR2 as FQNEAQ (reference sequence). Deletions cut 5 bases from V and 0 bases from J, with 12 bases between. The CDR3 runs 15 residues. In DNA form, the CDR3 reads TGTGCCAGCAGCCTCGGGACCTTTAGCACAGATACGCAGTATTTT. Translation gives CASSLGTFSTDTQYF.

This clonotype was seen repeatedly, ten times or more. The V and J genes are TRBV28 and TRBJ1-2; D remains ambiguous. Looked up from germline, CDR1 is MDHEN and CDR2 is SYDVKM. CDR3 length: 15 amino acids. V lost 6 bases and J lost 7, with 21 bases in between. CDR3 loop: CASRGRAGFPFGYTF. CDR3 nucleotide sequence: TGTGCCAGCAGGGGAAGGGCAGGATTTCCCTTTGGCTACACCTTC.

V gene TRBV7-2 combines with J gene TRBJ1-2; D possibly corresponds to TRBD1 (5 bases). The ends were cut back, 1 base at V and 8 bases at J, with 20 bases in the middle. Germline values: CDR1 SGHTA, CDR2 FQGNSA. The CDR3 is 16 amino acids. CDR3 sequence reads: CASSLGGGTTLKGYTF. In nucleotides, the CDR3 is TGTGCCAGCAGCTTAGGGGGGGGTACTACTTTAAAAGGCTACACCTTC. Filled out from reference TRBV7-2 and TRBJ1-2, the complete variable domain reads GAGVSQSPSNKVTEKGKDVELRCDPISGHTALYWYRQSLGQGLEFLIYFQGNSAPDKSGLPSDRFSAERTGGSVSTLTIQRTQQEDSAVYLCASSLGGGTTLKGYTFGSGTRLTVV.

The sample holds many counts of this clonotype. CDR3 coding DNA: TGCAGTGCTAGACTGGGACTCTTGCGCTATGGCTACACCTTC. Amino acids: CSARLGLLRYGYTF. The chain joins TRBV20-1 to TRBJ1-2, with a weak D call TRBD1 (5 bases). The CDR3 sequence is 14 residues long. Between the trimmed V and J ends, which lost 2 bases and 4 bases, there was a span of 14 bases. CDR1 and CDR2 from the germline V gene are DFQATT and SNEGSKA (reference sequence).

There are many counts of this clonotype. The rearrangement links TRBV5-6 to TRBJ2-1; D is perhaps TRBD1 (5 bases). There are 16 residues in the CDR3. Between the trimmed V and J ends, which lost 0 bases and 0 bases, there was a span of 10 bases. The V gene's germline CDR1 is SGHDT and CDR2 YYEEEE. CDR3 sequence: CASSLEGRSSYNEQFF. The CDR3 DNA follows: TGTGCCAGCAGCTTGGAGGGGCGAAGCTCCTACAATGAGCAGTTCTTC.

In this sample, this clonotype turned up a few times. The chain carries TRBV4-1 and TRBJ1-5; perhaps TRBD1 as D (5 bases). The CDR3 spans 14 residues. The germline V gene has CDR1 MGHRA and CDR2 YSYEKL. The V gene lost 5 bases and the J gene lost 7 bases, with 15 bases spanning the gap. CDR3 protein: CASSNRDGNQPQHF. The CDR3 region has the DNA TGCGCCAGCAGCAACCGGGACGGAAACCAGCCCCAGCATTTT.

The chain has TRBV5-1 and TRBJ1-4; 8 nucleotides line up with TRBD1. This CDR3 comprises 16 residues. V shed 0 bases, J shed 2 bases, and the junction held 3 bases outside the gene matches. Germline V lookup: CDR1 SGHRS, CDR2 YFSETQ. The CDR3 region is CASSLATGVTNEKLFF. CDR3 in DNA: TGCGCCAGCAGCTTGGCGACAGGGGTGACTAATGAAAAACTGTTTTTT. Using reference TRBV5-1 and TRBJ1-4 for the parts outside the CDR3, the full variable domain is KAGVTQTPRYLIKTRGQQVTLSCSPISGHRSVSWYQQTPGQGLQFLFEYFSETQRNKGNFPGRFSGRQFSNSRSEMNVSTLELGDSALYLCASSLATGVTNEKLFFGSGTQLSVL.

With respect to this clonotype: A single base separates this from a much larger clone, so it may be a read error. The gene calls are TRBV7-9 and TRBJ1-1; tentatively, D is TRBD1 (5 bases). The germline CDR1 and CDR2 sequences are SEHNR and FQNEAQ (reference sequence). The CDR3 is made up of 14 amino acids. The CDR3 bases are TGTGCCAGCCAAGAGGGGTTGAGGAACACTGAAACTTTCTTT. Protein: CASQEGLRNTETFF.

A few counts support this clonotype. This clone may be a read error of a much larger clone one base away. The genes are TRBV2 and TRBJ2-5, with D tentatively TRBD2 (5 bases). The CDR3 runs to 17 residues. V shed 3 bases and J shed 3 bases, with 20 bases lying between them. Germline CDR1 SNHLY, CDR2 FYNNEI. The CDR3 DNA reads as TGTGCCAGCAGTGATCACCCCCAAACTTCTAGCAAAGAGACCCAGTACTTC. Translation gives CASSDHPQTSSKETQYF.